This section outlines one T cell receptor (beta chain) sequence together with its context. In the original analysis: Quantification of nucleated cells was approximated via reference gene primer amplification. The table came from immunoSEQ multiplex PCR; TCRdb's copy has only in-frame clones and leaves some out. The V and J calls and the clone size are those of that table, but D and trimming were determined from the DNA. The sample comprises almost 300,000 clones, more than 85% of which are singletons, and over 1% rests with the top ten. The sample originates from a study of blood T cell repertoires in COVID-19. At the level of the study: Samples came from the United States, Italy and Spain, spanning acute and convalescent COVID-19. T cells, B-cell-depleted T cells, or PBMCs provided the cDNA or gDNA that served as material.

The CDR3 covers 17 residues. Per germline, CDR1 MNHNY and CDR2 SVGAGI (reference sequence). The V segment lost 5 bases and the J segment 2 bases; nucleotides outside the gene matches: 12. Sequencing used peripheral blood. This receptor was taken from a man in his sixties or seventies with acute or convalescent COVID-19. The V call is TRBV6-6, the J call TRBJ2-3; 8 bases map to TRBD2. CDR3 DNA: TGTGCCAGCAGTCAACGGGGGGGGACTTTCTCCACAGATACGCAGTATTTT. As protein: CASSQRGGTFSTDTQYF.